This TCR beta chain was found in a study of T cells in Graves' hyperthyroidism and ophthalmopathy. Regions amplified from RNA transcripts were the TCR beta CDR3 regions. During a first-round RT-PCR of the TCR CDR3, the HTBI primer set was used. TCRdb reanalysed the multiplex PCR reads using MiXCR and keeps one entry per CDR3 protein. Of around 530,000 distinct CDR3 sequences in the sample, 15% to 20% were seen once. Study-wide points: Among thyroid clonotypes expanded above 0.001, most also appeared in blood.

Concerning this clonotype: Antigen specificity is unknown.

The V end lost 1 base, the J end lost 3 bases, and 15 bases lay between the germline ends. The CDR3 has 17 residues. From germline, CDR1 is LNHNV and CDR2 YYDKDF (reference sequence). This chain joins TRBV15 and TRBJ1-4; maybe TRBD1 (5 bases). The receptor was isolated from a woman aged 18-30 years with Graves' ophthalmopathy. The sequenced material came from blood. The CDR3 DNA is TGTGCCACCAGCAGAGGTCCCGGGACGTTCCCTAATGAAAAACTGTTTTTT. Translation gives CATSRGPGTFPNEKLFF.